This TCR beta chain derives from a study of shared clonotypes between healthy human individuals. On this clone: Its antigen is not identified. Other DNA sequences in the same sample also yield this CDR3.

Deep was the level used in running the assay. Only in-frame clones appear in the TCRdb table, and some are missing; sequencing was by immunoSEQ multiplex PCR. The repertoire has about 2.3 million clones, just under 95% of them found once; the top ten carry around 0.35%. Whole-study findings and limits: Non-shared clonotypes showed lower generation probabilities than clonotypes common to all four donors. The genetic and exposure-history diversity represented was limited by few donors.

A split of CD4+ cells into CD45RA+ naive and CD45RA-negative memory subsets was performed. The V gene lost 6 bases and the J gene lost 2 bases, with 7 bases spanning the gap. The CDR3 sequence is 12 residues long. The germline V gene encodes CDR1 MNHNS and CDR2 SASEGT. The V and J genes are TRBV6-1 and TRBJ1-2, with D possibly being TRBD1 (6 bases). The sequenced sample was naive CD4+ T cells from PBMCs. As to subset: CD45RA+ positively selected. The receptor was derived from a man aged 18-30 years in good health. Some clones in this sample may be carry-over from other donors' samples. The CDR3 loop reads CASSQGNYGYTF. CDR3 sequence (DNA): TGTGCCAGCAGCCAGGGGAACTATGGCTACACCTTC.